These T cell receptor beta chains were read from a single sample in a study of T-cell memory formation after mild COVID-19. MiXCR, run by TCRdb on the 5' RACE reads, gives a single entry per CDR3 protein. In the table there are about 130,000 distinct CDR3 sequences, about 17% of which are singletons. The sample taken for sequencing was PBMCs or a T cell subset sorted from them (not recorded which). The source is a man aged 18 to 29 who had mild COVID-19 (a few samples of this study predate the infection). Cell type and time point are not known. Each CDR3 is given without its conserved first and last residue. Each record gives: CDR3 protein, V gene, J gene.

CDR3: ATSDLRQGLHTQY
V: TRBV24-1
J: TRBJ2-3

CDR3: ASSSQDGGVNEQF
V: TRBV7-3
J: TRBJ2-1

CDR3: ASSLTGQVAEAF
V: TRBV5-1
J: TRBJ1-1

CDR3: ASRELDGSSETQY
V: TRBV5-1
J: TRBJ2-5

CDR3: ASSVTEAF
V: TRBV11-1
J: TRBJ1-1

CDR3: ASSQGLRETQY
V: TRBV7-2
J: TRBJ2-5

CDR3: ASRRKGGAGNEKLF
V: TRBV27
J: TRBJ1-4

CDR3: ASSLDQGTETQY
V: TRBV5-1
J: TRBJ2-5

CDR3: ASSFQGDEQF
V: TRBV9
J: TRBJ2-1

CDR3: ASSQLGARINTIY
V: TRBV4-1
J: TRBJ1-3

CDR3: ASSQPQAKPGAQY
V: TRBV4-1
J: TRBJ2-5

CDR3: ASSLAATYLLGPQH
V: TRBV5-1
J: TRBJ1-5

CDR3: ASSPQGSSGANVLT
V: TRBV5-1
J: TRBJ2-6

CDR3: ASSVATGSAQY
V: TRBV9
J: TRBJ2-3

CDR3: ASSFSPAYSNQPQH
V: TRBV12-3/TRBV12-4
J: TRBJ1-5

CDR3: ASSLAGTGGQETQY
V: TRBV5-1
J: TRBJ2-5

CDR3: ASSPRGGLYNEQF
V: TRBV7-3
J: TRBJ2-1

CDR3: ASSLVPNGGKTQY
V: TRBV5-4
J: TRBJ2-5

CDR3: ASSVQGNSNQPQH
V: TRBV7-2
J: TRBJ1-5

CDR3: ASSAGLGGGYT
V: TRBV10-2
J: TRBJ1-2

CDR3: ASSAWTSQETQY
V: TRBV11-2
J: TRBJ2-5

CDR3: ASRQGSSTEAF
V: TRBV7-3
J: TRBJ1-1

CDR3: ASSQVGGETQY
V: TRBV4-2
J: TRBJ2-5

CDR3: ASSLEAGGAF
V: TRBV7-2
J: TRBJ1-1

CDR3: ASRKGGLNNEQF
V: TRBV7-3
J: TRBJ2-1

CDR3: SARVPAGDKNIQY
V: TRBV20-1
J: TRBJ2-4

CDR3: ATDGAGGYNEQF
V: TRBV10-3
J: TRBJ2-1

CDR3: ASSRIPGQGYEQY
V: TRBV4-1
J: TRBJ2-7

CDR3: ASSRNSGTTDLETQY
V: TRBV18
J: TRBJ2-5

CDR3: ASSRDSFTEAF
V: TRBV4-2
J: TRBJ1-1

CDR3: ASSVTSGTTQEQY
V: TRBV9
J: TRBJ2-7

CDR3: ASSLKAWVTEQF
V: TRBV7-2
J: TRBJ2-1

CDR3: ATTTTGGNTDTQY
V: TRBV7-9
J: TRBJ2-3

CDR3: ASTGAGIYSNQPQH
V: TRBV6-6
J: TRBJ1-5

CDR3: ASSLGIGEGYEQF
V: TRBV7-7
J: TRBJ2-1

CDR3: ASSYRGENIQY
V: TRBV5-6
J: TRBJ2-4

CDR3: ASSRQGHTDTQY
V: TRBV7-9
J: TRBJ2-3

CDR3: ASSFYSPRWDEQF
V: TRBV6-2/TRBV6-3
J: TRBJ2-1

CDR3: ASSRDPEETQY
V: TRBV7-2
J: TRBJ2-5

CDR3: ASSLEQGHEQF
V: TRBV12-3/TRBV12-4
J: TRBJ2-1

CDR3: ASSLLPGQGHTEAF
V: TRBV6-5
J: TRBJ1-1

CDR3: ASSLAELTIGAF
V: TRBV7-9
J: TRBJ1-1

CDR3: ASSQGTVGLGQPQH
V: TRBV3-1
J: TRBJ1-5

CDR3: ASSFQAAGANVLT
V: TRBV7-6
J: TRBJ2-6

CDR3: ASSLLSSQETQY
V: TRBV5-1
J: TRBJ2-5

CDR3: ASSSIGGDGYT
V: TRBV7-3
J: TRBJ1-2

CDR3: SLAAGRETQY
V: TRBV20-1
J: TRBJ2-5

CDR3: SVSRGAYEQY
V: TRBV29-1
J: TRBJ2-7

CDR3: ASRTTDRGLDQPQH
V: TRBV19
J: TRBJ1-5

CDR3: ASSQRVAETQY
V: TRBV27
J: TRBJ2-5

CDR3: ASSLGLAGVSSYNEQF
V: TRBV7-9
J: TRBJ2-1

CDR3: ASRNQGVGQPQH
V: TRBV12-3/TRBV12-4
J: TRBJ1-5

CDR3: ASSVTSAYNEQF
V: TRBV11-3
J: TRBJ2-1